The rows below give T cell receptor beta chains drawn from one sample of a study of CD8 T cells in Susac syndrome. TCRdb independently ran MiXCR on the immunoSEQ multiplex PCR reads; one entry per CDR3 protein. The top ten clones hold around 0.08% of a sample with roughly 200,000 distinct CDR3 sequences, approximately 95% of them seen once. The sample was CD4+ T cells from PBMCs. The receptors originated from a human donor with multiple sclerosis. Each CDR3 is given with its conserved first and last residue. D genes are given only for firm matches. Size tells how often a clone was seen (once, few, many) or the class of an expanded clone, and some rows leave it out.

NA TRBJ2-1 NA TRBV9 CASSVAGSNEQFF TGTGCCAGCAGCGTAGCTGGCAGCAATGAGCAGTTCTTC
NA TRBJ2-7 TRBD2 TRBV6-6 CASSRAGANYEQYF TGTGCCAGCAGTAGAGCGGGGGCCAACTACGAGCAGTACTTC
NA TRBJ2-3 NA TRBV20-1 CSAGSVWADTQYF TGCAGTGCTGGGTCGGTGTGGGCAGATACGCAGTATTTT
NA TRBJ1-2 NA TRBV20-1 CSARDQQGPYGYTF TGCAGTGCTAGAGATCAGCAGGGGCCCTATGGCTACACCTTC
once TRBJ2-3 NA TRBV15 CATSRDPGASTDTQYF TGTGCCACCAGCAGAGATCCGGGGGCCAGCACAGATACGCAGTATTTT
NA TRBJ1-4 TRBD1 TRBV3-1 CASSHTNRGSEKLFF TGTGCCAGCAGCCACACAAACAGGGGGAGCGAAAAACTGTTTTTT
NA TRBJ2-1 NA TRBV5-1 CASSPQRDEQFF TGCGCCAGCAGCCCCCAGAGGGATGAGCAGTTCTTC
NA TRBJ2-3 NA TRBV12-3/TRBV12-4 CASSPSTDTTDTQYF TGTGCCAGCAGTCCCTCAACAGATACCACAGATACGCAGTATTTT
NA TRBJ2-6 NA TRBV2 CASSDRPSSASGANVLTF TGTGCCAGCAGTGATCGGCCCTCCTCTGCTTCGGGAGCCAACGTCCTGACTTTC
NA TRBJ1-5 NA TRBV30 CAWSVVGRDSNQPQHF TGTGCCTGGAGTGTGGTTGGCAGGGATAGCAATCAGCCCCAGCATTTT
NA TRBJ2-3 TRBD1 TRBV5-1 CASRIRTGKFSTDTQYF TGCGCCAGCAGGATACGGACAGGGAAGTTTAGCACAGATACGCAGTATTTT
NA TRBJ1-6 NA TRBV9 CASSQGMNANSPLHF TGTGCCAGCAGCCAGGGGATGAACGCGAATTCACCCCTCCACTTT
NA TRBJ1-1 NA TRBV15 CATSRDRANTEAFF TGTGCCACCAGCAGAGATCGGGCGAACACTGAAGCTTTCTTT
NA TRBJ1-1 NA TRBV18 CASSPLSPANTEAFF TGTGCCAGCTCACCATTGAGTCCGGCGAACACTGAAGCTTTCTTT
NA TRBJ2-4 NA TRBV11-2 CASTNPAKNIQYF TGTGCCAGCACCAACCCCGCTAAAAACATTCAGTACTTC
NA TRBJ1-6 NA TRBV4-1 CASSQTTGKGNSPLHF TGCGCCAGCAGCCAAACCACAGGGAAGGGGAATTCACCCCTCCACTTT
NA TRBJ1-1 NA TRBV29-1 CSLSDGNTEAFF TGCAGCCTGTCGGACGGGAACACTGAAGCTTTCTTT
NA TRBJ2-1 NA TRBV30 CAWGMGPEQFF TGTGCCTGGGGTATGGGTCCAGAGCAGTTCTTC
NA TRBJ1-2 NA TRBV30 CAWSPGPPSRGYTF TGTGCCTGGAGCCCCGGGCCACCGTCAAGGGGCTACACCTTC
NA TRBJ1-6 TRBD1 TRBV12-3/TRBV12-4 CASSAGTVNSPLHF TGTGCCAGCAGTGCCGGGACAGTTAATTCACCCCTCCACTTT
NA TRBJ2-1 NA TRBV29-1 CSVSVSRDYNEQFF TGCAGCGTTTCGGTTTCCCGGGACTACAATGAGCAGTTCTTC
NA TRBJ2-5 NA TRBV9 CASSRIQETQYF TGTGCCAGCAGCCGAATCCAAGAGACCCAGTACTTC